This TCR beta chain was recorded in a study of T cell responses to AZD1222 COVID-19 vaccine (dated by TCRdb to the early 2020s). Study-level background: Because spike-specific TCR depth and breadth did not differ between the two schedules, AZD1222 recipients who got a second dose at roughly 4 weeks were pooled with those who got a second dose at roughly 12 weeks. A total of 233 trial participants underwent TCR sequencing, of whom approximately 200 had received two doses of AZD1222 and about 25 had received two doses of the MenACWY control vaccine. Trial participants were enrolled by age into 18-55, 56-69 and 70-plus year subgroups, with roughly 160, 29 and 62 TCR-sequenced participants respectively.

What the work shows at the level of the full study, not this receptor alone: Most participants were white British and females outnumbered males, and the authors suggested that clonal diversity may have been underestimated. Vaccine-associated CD4 TCRs spanned the whole spike protein, with dominant responses in regions 160-218 and 743-854. Because no day 14 peak-response samples were available, repertoires were characterized only after the peak T cell response. Conclusions about previously exposed vaccinees were limited because only six AZD1222 recipients were SARS-CoV-2 seropositive at baseline. In the small 56-69-year group, the increase in depth fell short of significance, most likely because of low power. Reportedly, almost half of the unique spike-specific TCRs recognized epitopes lying outside the regions that are mutated in the B.1.351 and B.1.1.7 variants. After two AZD1222 doses, spike-specific TCR breadth and depth were significantly higher than at day 0 and than in MenACWY recipients.

Comment on this clone: Its antigen remains undetermined. The germline gene is not matched at one end of the junction; a read error may be the cause.

The CDR3 regions of human TCRbeta chains were subjected to immunosequencing. In the authors' own workflow: Repertoire TCRs were matched against a reference library of SARS-CoV-2-specific TCRs generated with the MIRA antigen-specificity platform. Breadth was defined as the fraction of unique TCRs that were SARS-CoV-2-associated. Depth was defined as the fraction of total T cells that were SARS-CoV-2-associated. Each spike-specific TCR was assigned to its reactive spike region and to a CD4 or CD8 class using the MIRA data. Log10-transformed breadth and depth values were compared by one-way ANOVA with Sidak's multiple comparisons tests. This immuneACCESS table, as held by TCRdb, lists in-frame sequences with V and J called but not all clones. Of the missing ones, under half trace to an unresolved V gene in checked studies; the others have no known cause. The V and J calls and clone size were taken over from that table, and D and trimming were inferred from the DNA. The sample table contains 85,000 to 130,000 clones; only one count was recorded for roughly 90% of them. Together, the top ten hold about 4.9% of the sample.

Per the publication, the time point label means: baseline before first vaccination. Samples from vaccinated people were obtained from the UK trials COV001 and COV002, which included a single-blind randomized controlled phase 2/3 trial of AZD1222 (ChAdOx1 nCoV-19) in healthy adults. Trial participant PBMC samples were collected at day 0 and day 28 after the second dose for TCRbeta chain sequencing. Sequences SGHTA (CDR1) and FQGNSA (CDR2) are obtained from the germline V gene. The CDR3, from cysteine to phenylalanine, totals 14 residues. The only DNA kept is the CDR3, 42 bases in frame from the first base.

The TCR was taken from an adult in good health. The sample in question was peripheral blood, obtained on day 0 of AZD1222 vaccination. Rearrangement joined TRBV7-2 to TRBJ2-3; the D segment may tentatively be TRBD1 or TRBD2, each giving 7 matched bases. The DNA reads as follows: TGTGCCAGCAGCTCTCCCAGGGGGTTCAGCGGGATCCATTTT. It translates as CASSSPRGFSGIHF.